This T cell receptor (beta chain) was found in a study of shared clonotypes between healthy human individuals (dated by TCRdb to 2020 to 2022). At the level of the whole study: The cohort included three men and a couple of women between 18 and 49 years of age. For each donor, three plates each were used for CD4 naive and CD4 memory, two plates were used for CD8 naive, and one plate was used for CD8 memory. To estimate repertoire size and how much clonotype sharing occurs between individuals, the study deeply sequenced the blood TCR repertoires of roughly 5 healthy adults. To increase sequencing depth and limit assay-specific biases, different laboratories used diverse techniques to prepare libraries and sequence TCR repertoires. Each donor's leukapheresis produced roughly between roughly 0.85 and 9 billion PBMCs. Findings and caveats that apply to the study as a whole: Across four donors, about 5.2% of naive CD4, more than 3% of naive CD8, approximately 2.5% of memory CD4, and roughly 0.4% of memory CD8 clonotypes were shared. Only blood was sampled, and tissue TCR repertoires likely differ from those in blood. Based on pairwise subsampling, the degree of clonotype sharing among donors was expected to be affected by sequencing depth. Compared with non-shared clonotypes, the clonotypes found in all four sorted-subset donors had higher generation probabilities. Because the study included only a small number of donors, the genetic and exposure-history diversity represented was limited. Even with the large sequencing depth, rarefaction of the sorted-subset datasets indicated that sequencing was incomplete. Larger estimated clonotype richness was generally found for naive subsets than for memory subsets.

TCR CDR3 regions were amplified from genomic DNA by multiplex PCR using the deep immunoSEQ assay. Genomic DNA extracted from each cell subset was distributed evenly over all wells of several immunoSEQ 96-well plates, and each plate served as one replicate. For sorted subsets, roughly 200 ng of genomic DNA, equivalent to 30,000 or so T cell genomes, went into each replicate PCR. Purified libraries were measured with a Qubit 3.0 fluorometer, size-checked on a Bioanalyzer 2100, and measured again with the KAPA Library Quantification kit. Every immunoSEQ 96-well plate was sequenced on a separate single-read 150-cycle Illumina NextSeq 550 flow cell. The authors' analysis ran thus. The immunoSEQ output contained only junctional sequences without quality scores, so filtering could not match that applied to full-length reads. Sequences were annotated with PyIR, a Python wrapper for IgBLAST v1.9, and V/J genes and CDR3 were assigned using IMGT germline references. Reads were filtered out if the reads had weak V/J assignments (E-value above 1e-6), no CDR3, stop codons, out-of-frame junctions, or ambiguous translated residues. A V3J clonotype was defined by an identical inferred V gene, J gene, and CDR3 amino acid sequence. Percentage overlap between repertoires was computed as shared unique clonotypes divided by the size of the smaller repertoire. Repertoire richness was assessed with RTK rarefaction, the Chao1 estimator, and Recon v2.1 estimates of unobserved clonotypes. Generation probabilities were computed with OLGA for all TCRbeta clonotypes obtained by the gDNA method from several donors. Drawn from immuneACCESS, this table holds only the in-frame rearrangements with V and J called that TCRdb kept. Clones are partly lost; checked studies trace under half to an unresolved V gene and leave the rest unexplained. From that table come the V and J calls and clone size; the DNA was used to work out D and trimming. For this sample the table gives about 680,000 clones, of which approximately 90% were detected only once. The ten top clones hold approximately 25% of the sample.

CD8 naive samples were CD45RO-negative cells positively selected for CCR7, giving a CD45RA+CCR7+ population that excluded TemRA cells. Donors were healthy HIV-negative adults with no recently reported acute infections or vaccinations. All donors were Caucasian adults living in Nashville, Tennessee, USA. After blood collection by leukapheresis, PBMCs were isolated using Ficoll-Histopaque density gradient centrifugation and then cryopreserved in the vapor phase of liquid nitrogen. Purity and quantity of every magnetically sorted T cell population were checked by analytical flow cytometry. Genomic DNA was isolated from each sorted fraction and quantified by UV absorbance on a Nanodrop 2000c. Reading the germline V gene gives CDR1 SGDLS and CDR2 YYNGEE. Reading from cysteine to phenylalanine, the CDR3 counts 15 amino acids. This entry keeps only the CDR3 DNA: 45 bases, framed from base 1. V is trimmed back by 4 bases and J by 3 bases, and the junction contains 5 bases that no gene match accounts for.

As to this clone: Its antigen is currently not known. No much larger clone is present one base from it, and per-base qualities are unavailable.

The TCR was taken from a man younger than 40 in good health. Sequences were obtained from naive CD8+ T cells sorted from blood. Sample cell subset or site, as interpreted from the label and publication: CD45RA+CCR7+. The sequence links TRBV9 to TRBJ2-1; 9 of the junction bases match TRBD2. The nucleotides read TGTGCCAGCAGCAAGAGACTAGCGGTCTACAATGAGCAGTTCTTC. Its protein product is CASSKRLAVYNEQFF.